This TCR beta chain was captured by sequencing in a study of PD-L1 blockade in urothelial cancer. This clone was counted a few times. The target antigen is unknown. Trimming left V 2 bases short and J 0 bases short, with 29 bases between. The CDR3 runs to 20 residues. Germline loops: CDR1 GTSNPN, CDR2 SVGIG (reference sequence). Every PCR received spiked-in synthetic TCR analog templates. Produced via immunoSEQ multiplex PCR; TCRdb's table is partial and in-frame only. The sample has about 37,000 clones, 82% seen once. Study findings and constraints: Patients who had durable benefit saw their tumor-associated blood clones expand more at 3 weeks.

Diagnoses among patients were locally advanced or metastatic urothelial carcinoma. Samples spanned pretreatment and treatment, with 1 to 8 time points per patient. This specimen was PBMCs, taken around atezolizumab (anti-PD-L1) treatment. This receptor was identified in a man between 60 and 75 years old with urothelial cancer. This sequence joins TRBV30 and TRBJ2-7, with TRBD1 as a possible D gene (6 bases). CDR3 sequence: CAWSTPEVQGPVFSSYEQYF. The CDR3 coding sequence is TGTGCCTGGAGTACACCAGAGGTCCAGGGGCCGGTCTTTAGCTCCTACGAGCAGTACTTC. The whole variable domain, filled in from reference TRBV30 and TRBJ2-7, reads SQTIHQWPATLVQPVGSPLSLECTVEGTSNPNLYWYRQAAGRGLQLLFYSVGIGQISSEVPQNLSASRPQDRQFILSSKKLLLSDSGFYLCAWSTPEVQGPVFSSYEQYFGPGTRLTVT.